This TCR beta chain was observed in a study of blood T cell repertoires in COVID-19. Study summary: T cells, B-cell-depleted T cells, or PBMCs supplied cDNA or gDNA.

In the study's own analysis: The authors estimated nucleated cell counts from reference gene primer amplification. TCRdb's table, derived via immunoSEQ multiplex PCR, lists solely in-frame clones and lacks some. The V and J calls and clone size were taken over from that table, and D and trimming were inferred from the DNA. Of 330,000 or so clones listed, more than 85% are singletons. V was shortened by 0 bases and J by 3 bases, with 12 bases between the two germline ends. Germline lookup yields CDR1 LNHDA and CDR2 SQIVND (reference sequence). This CDR3 is 15 amino acids long. The specimen sequenced was PBMCs or T cells enriched from blood (not recorded which). The clonotype originates from a woman aged 25 to 39 who had recovered from COVID-19. This sequence joins TRBV19 and TRBJ2-7; tentative D call: TRBD1 (5 bases). This CDR3 reads CASSIDFTGYYEQYF. The CDR3 DNA follows: TGTGCCAGTAGTATAGATTTTACAGGATACTACGAGCAGTACTTC. The variable domain in full, completed from reference TRBV19 and TRBJ2-7, reads DGGITQSPKYLFRKEGQNVTLSCEQNLNHDAMYWYRQDPGQGLRLIYYSQIVNDFQKGDIAEGYSVSREKKESFPLTVTSAQKNPTAFYLCASSIDFTGYYEQYFGPGTRLTVT.